Included here is one T cell receptor (beta chain) sequence, with context. The source of the sample is a study of cytomegalovirus exposure and HLA in healthy donors. This CDR3 comprises 12 residues. Germline values: CDR1 SEHNR, CDR2 FQNEAQ (reference sequence). V was pared by 1 base and J by 6 bases, with 5 bases between. It was with 60 Vbeta and 13 Jbeta primers that the PCR ran. Method: immunoSEQ multiplex PCR; TCRdb's copy keeps in-frame clones and lacks some. The sample carries more than 85,000 clones, 75% to 80% recorded once. The chain employs TRBV7-9 and TRBJ2-3; no reliable D call. The TCR sequence derives from a woman younger than 45 in good health and CMV-seronegative. Sequencing was performed on PBMCs. CDR3 residues: CASSLVSDTQYF. CDR3 DNA: TGTGCCAGCAGCTTAGTCTCGGATACGCAGTATTTT. The full variable domain, its missing parts supplied by reference TRBV7-9 and TRBJ2-3, is DTGVSQNPRHKITKRGQNVTFRCDPISEHNRLYWYRQTLGQGPEFLTYFQNEAQLEKSRLLSDRFSAERPKGSFSTLEIQRTEQGDSAMYLCASSLVSDTQYFGPGTRLTVL.